A selection of T cell receptor beta chains follows, all from one sample in a study of CD8+ T cells in alopecia areata. The method was immunoSEQ multiplex PCR; TCRdb's version includes in-frame clones alone and lacks a portion of them. This table has about 140,000 clones, 55% appearing once. The sample taken for sequencing was CD4+ T cells sorted from blood. The receptor set was obtained from a human donor in good health. Each CDR3 is given with its conserved first and last residue. Fields, in order: J gene, D gene, clone size, V gene, CDR3 protein, CDR3 DNA. A D gene is named only where the DNA matches it firmly. Where a row states a size, it is once, few, many or the class of an expanded clone; other rows omit it.

J: TRBJ2-7; D: -; size: -; V: TRBV29-1; CDR3: CSVGRTDYEQYF; DNA: TGCAGCGTTGGACGGACAGACTACGAGCAGTACTTC
J: TRBJ2-2; D: -; size: -; V: TRBV29-1; CDR3: CSVGRYTGELFF; DNA: TGCAGCGTCGGTCGTTACACCGGGGAGCTGTTTTTT
J: TRBJ2-7; D: TRBD2; size: few; V: TRBV5-1; CDR3: CASSVTSGASQYYEQYF; DNA: TGCGCCAGCAGCGTTACTAGCGGGGCCTCCCAATACTACGAGCAGTACTTC
J: TRBJ1-5; D: TRBD1; size: -; V: TRBV7-2; CDR3: CASSSDRGAQHF; DNA: TGTGCCAGCAGCTCGGACAGGGGGGCCCAGCATTTT
J: TRBJ2-7; D: TRBD1; size: few; V: TRBV29-1; CDR3: CSVTDRTGGSYEQYF; DNA: TGCAGCGTGACCGATAGGACAGGGGGATCCTACGAGCAGTACTTC
J: TRBJ2-7; D: TRBD1; size: -; V: TRBV18; CDR3: CASSLDRDPYEQYF; DNA: TGTGCCAGCTCACTCGACAGGGACCCCTACGAGCAGTACTTC
J: TRBJ1-3; D: -; size: -; V: TRBV25-1; CDR3: CASNGSHSGNTIYF; DNA: TGTGCCAGCAATGGCAGCCACTCTGGAAACACCATATATTTT
J: TRBJ2-5; D: -; size: -; V: TRBV4-1; CDR3: CASSQGWGETQYF; DNA: TGCGCCAGCAGCCAAGGATGGGGGGAGACCCAGTACTTC
J: TRBJ1-2; D: -; size: -; V: TRBV29-1; CDR3: CSVETDYGYTF; DNA: TGCAGCGTTGAAACGGACTATGGCTACACCTTC
J: TRBJ1-2; D: -; size: -; V: TRBV7-2; CDR3: CASSLLGGSGYTF; DNA: TGTGCCAGCAGCCTTTTAGGGGGGAGTGGCTACACCTTC
J: TRBJ2-7; D: -; size: -; V: TRBV23-1; CDR3: CASSRLSLPPYEQYF; DNA: TGCGCCAGCAGTCGACTGTCGCTCCCCCCCTACGAGCAGTACTTC
J: TRBJ1-1; D: TRBD1; size: few; V: TRBV13; CDR3: CASRGQGETEAFF; DNA: TGTGCCAGCAGGGGACAGGGGGAAACTGAAGCTTTCTTT
J: TRBJ2-2; D: -; size: -; V: TRBV5-1; CDR3: CASNQGLFSNTGELFF; DNA: TGCGCCAGCAACCAGGGACTCTTTTCCAACACCGGGGAGCTGTTTTTT
J: TRBJ1-1; D: -; size: -; V: TRBV29-1; CDR3: CSGAQGRAEAFF; DNA: TGCAGCGGAGCCCAGGGAAGGGCTGAAGCTTTCTTT
J: TRBJ2-2; D: TRBD2; size: few; V: TRBV5-1; CDR3: CASSLETLGAGAVGELFF; DNA: TGCGCCAGCAGCTTGGAAACCCTGGGAGCGGGAGCGGTCGGGGAGCTGTTTTTT
J: TRBJ2-3; D: -; size: -; V: TRBV5-1; CDR3: CASKRTSTDTQYF; DNA: TGCGCCAGCAAACGGACTAGCACAGATACGCAGTATTTT
J: TRBJ2-7; D: TRBD2; size: -; V: TRBV29-1; CDR3: CSVGPGGASSYEQYF; DNA: TGCAGCGTTGGCCCCGGGGGGGCTAGCTCCTACGAGCAGTACTTC
J: TRBJ2-7; D: -; size: -; V: TRBV18; CDR3: CASSPAPSYEQYF; DNA: TGTGCCAGCTCACCAGCTCCCTCCTACGAGCAGTACTTC
J: TRBJ2-7; D: -; size: few; V: TRBV30; CDR3: CAWSANYEQYF; DNA: TGTGCCTGGAGTGCCAACTACGAGCAGTACTTC
J: TRBJ2-2; D: TRBD1; size: few; V: TRBV29-1; CDR3: CSVVRGLAAGELFF; DNA: TGCAGCGTCGTCAGGGGGCTGGCGGCCGGGGAGCTGTTTTTT
J: TRBJ1-2; D: -; size: once; V: TRBV19; CDR3: CASSIVAGAYYGYTF; DNA: TGTGCCAGTAGTATTGTGGCAGGGGCATACTATGGCTACACCTTC
J: TRBJ1-2; D: -; size: -; V: TRBV6-5; CDR3: CASSYNPRVYGYTF; DNA: TGTGCCAGCAGTTACAATCCGCGGGTCTATGGCTACACCTTC